These 32 T cell receptor beta chains share one sample of origin, sequenced in a study of blood T cell repertoires in COVID-19. Clones were sequenced by immunoSEQ multiplex PCR, and TCRdb holds only the in-frame ones, with some missing. The sample lists a few hundred thousand clones; 82% were seen once. Sequenced sample: peripheral blood. The origin of the receptors is a woman under 30 with acute or convalescent COVID-19.

The chain has TRBV14 and TRBJ1-4; tentative D call: TRBD1 (5 bases). Germline CDR1 and CDR2: SGHDN and FVKESK. The V and J ends lost 4 bases and 0 bases respectively, with 9 bases between them. The CDR3 is 15 residues long. The CDR3: CASSRDSSTNEKLFF. The CDR3 nucleotides read TGTGCCAGCAGCCGGGACTCCTCAACTAATGAAAAACTGTTTTTT. Drawing the rest from reference TRBV14 and TRBJ1-4, the complete variable domain is EAGVTQFPSHSVIEKGQTVTLRCDPISGHDNLYWYRRVMGKEIKFLLHFVKESKQDESGMPNNRFLAERTGGTYSTLKVQPAELEDSGVYFCASSRDSSTNEKLFFGSGTQLSVL.

The genes are TRBV5-6 and TRBJ2-1; 10 bases are shared with TRBD2. The CDR3 totals 15 residues. The J segment lost 3 bases and the V segment lost 2 bases, leaving 2 bases of the junction unmatched. Germline CDR1 SGHDT, CDR2 YYEEEE. CDR3 coding DNA: TGTGCCAGCAGCTTCGTAGCGGGGGGCTACAATGAGCAGTTCTTC. The encoded protein is CASSFVAGGYNEQFF. Looking up the rest from reference TRBV5-6 and TRBJ2-1 gives the full variable domain: DAGVTQSPTHLIKTRGQQVTLRCSPKSGHDTVSWYQQALGQGPQFIFQYYEEEERQRGNFPDRFSGHQFPNYSSELNVNALLLGDSALYLCASSFVAGGYNEQFFGPGTRLTVL.

This chain joins TRBV3-1 (or the pseudogene TRBV3-2) and TRBJ2-7; 12 bases are a match to TRBD2. This CDR3 is built from 15 residues. V trimming: 2 bases; J trimming: 6 bases; junction bases outside the gene matches: 5. Germline values: CDR1 LGHDT, CDR2 YNNKEL (reference sequence). CDR3 protein: CASSQMGLAGSEQYF. The DNA of the CDR3 is TGTGCCAGCAGCCAAATGGGACTAGCGGGTTCCGAGCAGTACTTC.

V usage is TRBV3-1 (or the pseudogene TRBV3-2) and J usage is TRBJ2-3; D remains ambiguous. The germline CDR1 and CDR2 sequences are LGHDT and YNNKEL (reference sequence). The CDR3 length is 13 residues. The ends were cut back, 4 bases at V and 6 bases at J, with 11 bases in the middle. The CDR3 DNA sequence: TGTGCCAGCAGCCCCACTCTCGCGGATACGCAGTATTTT. Translation gives CASSPTLADTQYF.

CDR3 nucleotides: TGTGCCAGCAGCCTTCGGTATGGCTACACCTTC. Translating gives CASSLRYGYTF. The chain is built from TRBV12-3 or TRBV12-4 and TRBJ1-2; D is uncertain. The CDR3 extends over 11 amino acids. Trimming removed 6 bases from V and 5 bases from J, with 7 bases in between.

V gene TRBV7-9 combines with J gene TRBJ1-2; 8 positions match TRBD1. The J segment lost 1 base and the V segment lost 5 bases, leaving 15 bases of the junction unmatched. In germline, CDR1 is SEHNR, CDR2 FQNEAQ (reference sequence). The CDR3 extends over 18 amino acids. The CDR3 sequence: CASSHPRTGPYFNYGYTF. The CDR3 DNA reads as TGTGCCAGCAGCCACCCCCGGACAGGGCCCTACTTTAACTATGGCTACACCTTC. Looking up the rest from reference TRBV7-9 and TRBJ1-2 gives the full variable domain: DTGVSQNPRHKITKRGQNVTFRCDPISEHNRLYWYRQTLGQGPEFLTYFQNEAQLEKSRLLSDRFSAERPKGSFSTLEIQRTEQGDSAMYLCASSHPRTGPYFNYGYTFGSGTRLTVV.

The chain combines TRBV11-3 with TRBJ2-7; TRBD1 aligns across 10 bases. Germline trimming cut 1 base from V and 5 bases from J; bases unmatched to any gene: 8. CDR3 length equals 16 residues. The germline CDR1 and CDR2 sequences are SGHNT and YENEEA. The CDR3 DNA is TGTGCCAGCAGCTTAGGTTCGGGGACAGGGGTCCACGAGCAGTACTTC. Residues: CASSLGSGTGVHEQYF.

This clone was recorded once. This chain uses TRBV7-9 with TRBJ1-1, with a possible D match to TRBD1 (5 bases). Trimming pared 0 bases from V and 5 bases from J, leaving 10 bases between. Germline loops: CDR1 SEHNR, CDR2 FQNEAQ (reference sequence). The CDR3 spans 14 residues. DNA for the CDR3: TGTGCCAGCAGCTTAGCCCGGGGGGAGACTGAAGCTTTCTTT. It translates to CASSLARGETEAFF.

The CDR3 loop reads CATSGGPSEAFF. The CDR3 DNA follows: TGTGCCACCAGTGGCGGTCCGTCAGAAGCTTTCTTT. V gene TRBV24-1 combines with J gene TRBJ1-1; the D is unclear. The germline CDR1 and CDR2 sequences are KGHDR and SFDVKD. The CDR3 length is 12 residues. V lost 5 bases and J lost 8, with 11 bases in between.

CDR3 sequence (DNA): TGTGCCAGCAGCTTAGATAGCGCGAACACTGAAGCTTTCTTT. Its translation is CASSLDSANTEAFF. The chain links TRBV7-9 to TRBJ1-1; D uncertain. CDR3 length: 14 amino acids. The germline V gene has CDR1 SEHNR and CDR2 FQNEAQ (reference sequence). The V end lost 1 base, the J end lost 1 base, and 7 bases lay between the germline ends.

This clone was found once. The V call is TRBV6-5, the J call TRBJ1-1; D unclear. This CDR3 is built from 14 residues. Germline lookup yields CDR1 MNHEY and CDR2 SVGAGI. With 8 bases removed from V and 4 bases from J, the gap between germline ends came to 17 bases. The CDR3 sequence is CASREGAMITEAFF. CDR3 nucleotide sequence: TGTGCCAGCCGGGAGGGAGCGATGATCACTGAAGCTTTCTTT.

This clone was counted many times. The genes are TRBV6-5 and TRBJ1-1; D perhaps matches TRBD1 (6 bases). The V end was cut by 6 bases, the J end by 4 bases, with 18 bases between. Germline V CDR1 and CDR2: MNHEY, SVGAGI. The CDR3 contains 15 residues. In DNA, the CDR3 is TGTGCCAGCAGCCGACAAAAGACAGGCCCCACTGAAGCTTTCTTT. As protein: CASSRQKTGPTEAFF.

This clone was detected a few times. This chain links TRBV5-1 with TRBJ1-1, with 7 bases that match TRBD1. The CDR3 consists of 14 residues. The germline gives CDR1 SGHRS, CDR2 YFSETQ. Losses at the gene ends were 4 bases for V and 4 bases for J; bases not matched to a gene: 7. The CDR3 sequence is CASSGGTEGTEAFF. The CDR3 DNA reads as TGCGCCAGCAGCGGGGGGACAGAGGGCACTGAAGCTTTCTTT.

This clone showed up just once. The chain combines TRBV4-3 with TRBJ2-1; the match to TRBD2 covers 13 bases. From germline, CDR1 is LGHNA and CDR2 YSLEER. V gave up 2 bases and J gave up 7 bases; unmatched junction bases: 5. This CDR3 has 16 amino acids. The DNA for the CDR3 is TGCGCCAGCAGCCAAAGGGGGACTAGCGGGACTAATGAGCAGTTCTTC. Translation gives CASSQRGTSGTNEQFF.

Only one count was recorded for this clone. V gene TRBV3-1 (or the pseudogene TRBV3-2) combines with J gene TRBJ1-1; D is unclear. Germline V gives CDR1 LGHDT, CDR2 YNNKEL (reference sequence). The CDR3 length is 15 residues. The V end lost 0 bases, the J end lost 3 bases, and 11 bases lay between the germline ends. The CDR3 loop is CASSQDFGGYTEAFF. CDR3 DNA sequence: TGTGCCAGCAGCCAAGATTTTGGCGGCTACACTGAAGCTTTCTTT.

The chain carries TRBV5-6 and TRBJ1-6; TRBD1 agrees at 11 bases. This CDR3 spans 17 amino acids. Losses at the gene ends were 0 bases for V and 7 bases for J; bases not matched to a gene: 6. In germline, CDR1 is SGHDT, CDR2 YYEEEE. The CDR3 sequence is CASSLGPGTGGNSPLHF. CDR3 bases: TGTGCCAGCAGCTTGGGTCCCGGGACAGGGGGGAATTCACCCCTCCACTTT.

CDR3 loop: CSARPVTSSYGYTF. The CDR3 DNA is TGCAGCGCTAGACCCGTGACAAGCTCCTATGGCTACACCTTC. The chain recombines TRBV29-1 with TRBJ1-2; D not resolved. V shed 7 bases and J shed 4 bases, with 19 bases lying between them. The CDR3 covers 14 residues. Germline V gives CDR1 SQVTM, CDR2 ANQGSEA. The entire variable domain, with the rest obtained from reference TRBV29-1 and TRBJ1-2, is as follows: SAVISQKPSRDICQRGTSLTIQCQVDSQVTMMFWYRQQPGQSLTLIATANQGSEATYESGFVIDKFPISRPNLTFSTLTVSNMSPEDSSIYLCSARPVTSSYGYTFGSGTRLTVV.

The V call is TRBV18, the J call TRBJ2-1, with 8 bases fitting TRBD2. CDR1 KGHSH and CDR2 LQKENI come from the germline V gene. This CDR3 is built from 16 residues. V was pared by 3 bases and J by 7 bases, with 11 bases of the junction left unmatched. Here the CDR3 reads CASSPPGLVNNNEQFF. CDR3 nucleotides: TGTGCCAGCTCACCGCCGGGACTAGTCAACAATAATGAGCAGTTCTTC. Full variable domain (outside the CDR3, taken from reference TRBV18 and TRBJ2-1): NAGVMQNPRHLVRRRGQEARLRCSPMKGHSHVYWYRQLPEEGLKFMVYLQKENIIDESGMPKERFSAEFPKEGPSILRIQQVVRGDSAAYFCASSPPGLVNNNEQFFGPGTRLTVL.

The chain has TRBV14 and TRBJ1-2; a possible D gene is TRBD1 (5 bases). This CDR3 is built from 14 residues. CDR1 and CDR2 (germline): SGHDN, FVKESK. Trimming pared 1 base from V and 2 bases from J, leaving 8 bases between. CDR3 in amino acids: CASSQGTSNYGYTF. The CDR3 DNA follows: TGTGCCAGCAGCCAAGGGACAAGCAACTATGGCTACACCTTC.

The table lists this clone with a few counts. The chain joins TRBV28 to TRBJ2-1, with 11 bases that match TRBD2. CDR1 is MDHEN and CDR2 is SYDVKM in the germline V gene. V was pared by 4 bases and J by 7 bases, with 6 bases of the junction left unmatched. The CDR3 extends over 15 amino acids. CDR3 nucleotide sequence: TGTGCCAGCAGTTCTTTAGCGGGAGGGAATAATGAGCAGTTCTTC. Amino acids: CASSSLAGGNNEQFF. The entire variable domain, with the rest obtained from reference TRBV28 and TRBJ2-1, is as follows: DVKVTQSSRYLVKRTGEKVFLECVQDMDHENMFWYRQDPGLGLRLIYFSYDVKMKEKGDIPEGYSVSREKKERFSLILESASTNQTSMYLCASSSLAGGNNEQFFGPGTRLTVL.

A word on this clone: The junction differs from germline at one of its ends, possibly a read error. This sequence joins TRBV7-7 and TRBJ2-2; 8 nucleotides align to TRBD1. The germline V gene has CDR1 SSHAT and CDR2 FNYEAQ (reference sequence). The CDR3 consists of 16 residues. The CDR3 region has the DNA TGTGCTAGCAGCCGCACAGGGGGGACGAACACCGGGGAGCTGTTTTTT. Translated: CASSRTGGTNTGELFF. Combining the CDR3 with reference TRBV7-7 and TRBJ2-2 gives the whole variable domain GAGVSQSPRYKVTKRGQDVTLRCDPISSHATLYWYQQALGQGPEFLTYFNYEAQPDKSGLPSDRFSAERPEGSISTLTIQRTEQRDSAMYRCASSRTGGTNTGELFFGEGSRLTVL.

CDR3 sequence (DNA): TGCGCCAGCAGCCTCAGCGGGAACCCAGATACGCAGTATTTT. Translated: CASSLSGNPDTQYF. V and J are TRBV4-1 and TRBJ2-3; 7 bases line up with TRBD2. Germline CDR1 MGHRA, CDR2 YSYEKL. V lost 4 bases and J lost 4; bases outside the gene matches: 5. This CDR3 has 14 amino acids.

The rearrangement joins TRBV18 to TRBJ2-7, with TRBD2 matching 10 bases. V lost 2 bases and J lost 3; bases outside the gene matches: 7. Germline values: CDR1 KGHSH, CDR2 LQKENI. This CDR3 contains 16 residues. The CDR3 nucleotides are TGTGCCAGCTCACCAGGGCTAGCGGGAGCCAACTACGAGCAGTACTTC. Translation gives CASSPGLAGANYEQYF.

The chain carries TRBV30 and TRBJ1-2; 10 positions agree with TRBD1. The CDR3 has 13 amino acids. The ends lost 3 bases at V and 13 bases at J; junction bases unmatched: 11. Germline V gene data show CDR1 as GTSNPN and CDR2 as SVGIG (reference sequence). DNA of the CDR3: TGTGCCTGGAGAATCTCGGGACAGGGGCTTTTCACCTTC. This encodes CAWRISGQGLFTF.

The chain has TRBV6-1 and TRBJ1-6; D not resolved. Trimming removed 3 bases from V and 9 bases from J, with 9 bases in between. The CDR3 runs to 13 residues. Germline loops: CDR1 MNHNS, CDR2 SASEGT. The CDR3: CASSDVEGSPLHF. CDR3 nucleotide sequence: TGTGCCAGCAGTGATGTTGAGGGTTCACCCCTCCACTTT.

The chain links TRBV19 to TRBJ1-5; the D is unclear. CDR3 length: 12 amino acids. The germline gives CDR1 LNHDA, CDR2 SQIVND (reference sequence). Trimming took off 2 bases at V and 4 bases at J, with 3 bases between the two ends. CDR3 amino acids: CASSIRNQPQHF. The CDR3 region has the DNA TGTGCCAGTAGTATACGGAATCAGCCCCAGCATTTT.

This clone has only one observation. The V and J genes are TRBV27 and TRBJ2-3; D is perhaps TRBD1 (5 bases). In germline, CDR1 is MNHEY, CDR2 SMNVEV (reference sequence). CDR3 length: 15 residues. V was pared by 1 base and J by 2 bases, with 10 bases between. In nucleotides, the CDR3 is TGTGCCAGCAGTTTATTTGGCAGGGTCACAGATACGCAGTATTTT. Protein: CASSLFGRVTDTQYF.

A single count supports this clone. The chain has TRBV18 and TRBJ2-3; 7 bases agree with TRBD2. V was pared by 6 bases and J by 3 bases, with 6 bases of the junction left unmatched. The CDR3 consists of 14 residues. Per germline, CDR1 KGHSH and CDR2 LQKENI. CDR3 region: CASSRGSWTDTQYF. The DNA for the CDR3 is TGTGCCAGCTCTCGCGGGAGTTGGACAGATACGCAGTATTTT.

The chain couples TRBV18 to TRBJ2-1; 8 nucleotides match TRBD2. The germline V gene has CDR1 KGHSH and CDR2 LQKENI. J lost 5 bases, V lost 3 bases, and 6 bases had no gene match. The CDR3 is made up of 15 amino acids. The CDR3 spells CASSPPGTSNNEQFF. The CDR3, as DNA: TGTGCCAGCTCACCGCCCGGGACTAGTAACAATGAGCAGTTCTTC.

The chain uses TRBV30 and TRBJ2-1; no clear D. V gave up 1 base and J gave up 0 bases, with 10 bases separating them. This CDR3 spans 15 amino acids. The germline CDR1 and CDR2 sequences are GTSNPN and SVGIG (reference sequence). This CDR3 reads CAWSAPPSSYNEQFF. DNA of the CDR3: TGTGCCTGGAGTGCCCCGCCGAGCTCCTACAATGAGCAGTTCTTC.

The V and J genes are TRBV4-2 and TRBJ2-1, with D tentatively TRBD2 (6 bases). The germline gives CDR1 LGHNA, CDR2 YNFKEQ. The CDR3 sequence is 15 residues long. Trimming took 2 bases from V and 8 from J, leaving 16 bases between them. This chain's CDR3 is CASSQSLSGVHEQFF. The CDR3 DNA follows: TGTGCCAGCAGCCAATCCTTATCGGGAGTCCATGAGCAGTTCTTC.

This chain joins TRBV21-1 and TRBJ1-4. TRBV21-1 is termed a pseudogene. The CDR3 has 12 amino acids. The CDR3 here is CASRPERRKLFF. In DNA, the CDR3 is TGTGCCAGCCGCCCGGAGCGGCGAAAACTGTTTTTT.